This T cell receptor (beta chain) was profiled in a study of T cell responses to AZD1222 COVID-19 vaccine (TCRdb year 2021). At the level of the whole study: AZD1222 recipients with second doses at about 4 weeks or about 12 weeks were pooled, because spike-specific TCR depth and breadth did not differ between schedules. Trial participants were enrolled by age into subgroups of 18-55, 56-69 and 70-plus years, and roughly 150, 30 and 60 TCR-sequenced participants, respectively, were included in these subgroups. TCR sequencing covered more than 230 trial participants: 200 to 220 given two doses of AZD1222 and about 26 given two doses of MenACWY control vaccine.

The CDR3 regions of human TCRbeta chains were subjected to immunosequencing. From the authors' description of their analysis: Repertoire TCRs were matched against a reference library of SARS-CoV-2-specific TCRs generated with the MIRA antigen-specificity platform. Breadth meant the fraction of unique TCRs that were SARS-CoV-2-associated, whereas depth meant the fraction of total T cells that were SARS-CoV-2-associated. Using the MIRA data, every spike-specific TCR was mapped to the spike region that the TCR reacted to and assigned to either a CD4 or a CD8 class. Log10-transformed breadth and depth values were compared by one-way ANOVA with Sidak's multiple comparisons tests. Sourced from immuneACCESS, this table was stored by TCRdb with only in-frame sequences that have V and J called. A share of the clones is absent; for the studies checked, an unresolved V gene accounts for under half, and the remainder has no known explanation. V and J calls and clone size are those listed in that table; D and trimming were worked out from the DNA. The sample profile shows 150,000 to 200,000 clones; around 89% of them were found once. The ten largest clones capture under 7.5% of the sample.

The CDR3 holds 13 amino acids from the cysteine to the phenylalanine. The only DNA kept is the CDR3, 39 bases in frame from the first base. Between the V and J ends, shortened by 3 bases and 5 bases respectively, the junction contains 11 bases. CDR1 and CDR2, per the germline V gene (reference sequence), are LNHDA and SQIVND. Overall results and qualifications from the work: No day 14 peak-response samples were available, so repertoires were characterized only after the peak T cell response. Conclusions about previously exposed vaccinees are limited, since just five or six AZD1222 recipients were seropositive for SARS-CoV-2 at baseline. Participants were mostly white British and included more females than males, and it was suggested by the authors that clonal diversity may have been underestimated. A significant rise in spike-specific TCR breadth and depth was observed after two AZD1222 doses relative to day 0 and relative to MenACWY recipients. Nearly half of unique spike-specific TCRs reportedly recognized epitopes outside regions mutated in the B.1.351 and B.1.1.7 variants. Vaccine-associated CD4 TCRs spanned the whole spike protein, with dominant responses in regions 160-218 and 743-854. In the small 56-69-year group, the increase in depth fell short of significance, most likely because of low power.

A word on this clone: No antigen is known for it. Base qualities are not provided; no much larger clone lies one nucleotide away.

The sample's time point, from its label and the paper: baseline before first vaccination. Vaccinee samples were obtained from the UK trials COV001 and COV002, which included a single-blind randomized controlled phase 2/3 trial of AZD1222 (ChAdOx1 nCoV-19) in healthy adults. Trial participant PBMC samples were collected at day 0 and day 28 after the second dose for TCRbeta chain sequencing. This sequence uses TRBV19 and TRBJ2-7; confidence is insufficient to name the D gene. The specimen comprised peripheral blood, sampled on day 0 of AZD1222 vaccination. The TCR originated in an adult in good health. CDR3 loop: CASSINGPHEQYF. The sequenced DNA: TGTGCCAGTAGTATTAATGGACCTCACGAGCAGTACTTC.